Presented here are 20 T cell receptor beta chains from one specimen sequenced in a study of T cell responses to AZD1222 COVID-19 vaccine. Profiling relied on immunoSEQ multiplex PCR, and the TCRdb table lists in-frame clones only, not all of them. The sample includes 90,000 to 150,000 clones, roughly 90% of them seen just once. This specimen consisted of peripheral blood, obtained 28 days after the second AZD1222 dose. These receptors were collected from an adult who received the AZD1222 COVID-19 vaccine.

This chain links TRBV27 with TRBJ2-3; 7 bases align to TRBD2. Germline V gene data show CDR1 as MNHEY and CDR2 as SMNVEV (reference sequence). V shed 0 bases, J shed 10 bases, and the junction held 7 bases outside the gene matches. This CDR3 has 14 amino acids. The CDR3 is CASSLSRGREAQYF. The CDR3 DNA reads as TGTGCCAGCAGTTTATCGCGGGGTCGGGAGGCGCAGTATTTT.

This clone was picked up one time. The DNA of the CDR3 is TGTGCCAGCAGTTTTTATTCAGGGGGGATGGAAGCTGAAGCTTTCTTT. It translates to CASSFYSGGMEAEAFF. The genes are TRBV28 and TRBJ1-1; 7 bases map to TRBD1. CDR1 and CDR2 (germline): MDHEN, SYDVKM. The length of the CDR3 is 16 residues. The junction had 13 bases not matched to a gene; V was cut back by 3 bases and J by 6 bases.

The chain combines TRBV2 with TRBJ2-1; possibly TRBD1 for D (6 bases). Trimming removed 6 bases from V and 10 bases from J, with 13 bases in between. The germline gives CDR1 SNHLY, CDR2 FYNNEI. This CDR3 has 12 amino acids. CDR3 DNA: TGTGCCAGCAGGGAACAGGGTGGGGAGCAGTTCTTC. Translated, it gives CASREQGGEQFF.

The rearrangement links TRBV21-1 to TRBJ1-2; the table's D call, TRBD1, was not checked against the DNA. TRBV21-1 is deemed a pseudogene. The CDR3 length is 19 residues. The CDR3 bases are TGTGCCAGCAGTAAAAAAAAAGGGACAGGGATAGATAGTAACTATGGCTACACCTTC. This encodes CASSKKKGTGIDSNYGYTF.

This chain connects TRBV7-9 to TRBJ1-6; D remains ambiguous. There are 14 residues in the CDR3. Trimming cost V 1 base and J 7 bases, with 8 bases left between them. The V gene's germline CDR1 is SEHNR and CDR2 FQNEAQ (reference sequence). The CDR3 spells CASSLEVSNSPLHF. CDR3 DNA: TGTGCCAGCAGCTTAGAGGTCAGCAATTCACCCCTCCACTTT.

The chain recombines TRBV28 with TRBJ1-2; D gene unclear. The V gene lost 6 bases and the J gene lost 8 bases, with 16 bases spanning the gap. Germline V gene lookup returns CDR1 MDHEN and CDR2 SYDVKM. The CDR3 is 13 amino acids. CDR3 coding DNA: TGTGCCAGCAGGCCTCAGGTGTTCGGGGGCTACACCTTC. Translated, it gives CASRPQVFGGYTF.

The chain combines TRBV13 with TRBJ1-1; 7 positions agree with TRBD1. In germline, CDR1 is PRHDT, CDR2 FYEKMQ (reference sequence). This CDR3 is 17 amino acids long. The V segment lost 1 base and the J segment 1 base; nucleotides outside the gene matches: 9. The CDR3, as DNA: TGTGCCAGCAGCTTAGCGACGGGGACAGTACAGAACACTGAAGCTTTCTTT. Residues: CASSLATGTVQNTEAFF.

The chain links TRBV28 to TRBJ1-5; D perhaps matches TRBD1 (5 bases). CDR1 and CDR2 from the germline V gene are MDHEN and SYDVKM. This CDR3 spans 15 amino acids. Trimming stripped 2 bases from V and 6 bases from J, with 14 bases between. CDR3 bases: TGTGCCAGCAGTTTACTGGCAGGGAAGGGTCAGCCCCAGCATTTT. Translating gives CASSLLAGKGQPQHF. Looking up the rest from reference TRBV28 and TRBJ1-5 gives the full variable domain: DVKVTQSSRYLVKRTGEKVFLECVQDMDHENMFWYRQDPGLGLRLIYFSYDVKMKEKGDIPEGYSVSREKKERFSLILESASTNQTSMYLCASSLLAGKGQPQHFGDGTRLSIL.

This clone was found once. The chain is built from TRBV28 and TRBJ1-5, with D perhaps TRBD1 (5 bases). This CDR3 region has 13 residues. The germline V gene has CDR1 MDHEN and CDR2 SYDVKM. Between the trimmed V and J ends, which lost 6 bases and 5 bases, there was a span of 11 bases. As DNA, the CDR3 is TGTGCCAGCAGCATCACACAGGATCAGCCCCAGCATTTT. Its translation is CASSITQDQPQHF.

CDR3 nucleotide sequence: TGTGCCAGCAGAAACGGACAGGGCCACGAGCAGTACTTC. Residues: CASRNGQGHEQYF. The chain couples TRBV6-6 to TRBJ2-7; TRBD1 matches at 8 bases. V was clipped by 6 bases and J by 5 bases; unmatched bases: 6. CDR1 is MNHNY and CDR2 is SVGAGI in the germline V gene (reference sequence). The length of the CDR3 is 13 residues.

This rearrangement joins TRBV28 to TRBJ2-5; no firm D call. The CDR3 contains 12 residues. In germline, CDR1 is MDHEN, CDR2 SYDVKM. V shed 6 bases and J shed 5 bases, with 10 bases lying between them. The CDR3 bases are TGTGCCAGCAGACTGAACGGGGAGACCCAGTACTTC. Amino acid sequence: CASRLNGETQYF.

The chain combines TRBV5-6 with TRBJ2-2, with a possible D match to TRBD2 (5 bases). This CDR3 has 15 amino acids. Trimming removed 2 bases at V and 3 bases at J, with 11 bases between. The germline CDR1 and CDR2 sequences are SGHDT and YYEEEE. The CDR3 protein is CASSFGRTYTGELFF. The DNA of the CDR3 is TGTGCCAGCAGCTTCGGACGGACTTACACCGGGGAGCTGTTTTTT.

This rearrangement joins TRBV7-2 to TRBJ1-6; D is perhaps TRBD1 (6 bases). Germline V gene data show CDR1 as SGHTA and CDR2 as FQGNSA. The CDR3 has 15 residues. V was cut by 5 bases and J by 7 bases, with 15 bases left in between. The CDR3 DNA follows: TGTGCCAGCAGCCTCTATTGGGGGCTCAATTCACCCCTCCACTTT. Amino acid sequence: CASSLYWGLNSPLHF.

V usage is TRBV6-4 and J usage is TRBJ2-3; weak D call: TRBD1 (6 bases). Germline CDR1 reads MRHNA; CDR2 reads SNTAGT. The CDR3 loop spans 13 amino acids. V was cut by 4 bases and J by 3 bases, with 8 bases left in between. CDR3 in DNA: TGTGCCAGCAGTGGGACAGAGACAGATACGCAGTATTTT. Protein product: CASSGTETDTQYF.

This chain links TRBV27 with TRBJ2-7; 11 bases map to TRBD1. Germline CDR1 and CDR2: MNHEY and SMNVEV (reference sequence). V was pared by 5 bases and J by 7 bases, with 7 bases of the junction left unmatched. The CDR3 length is 14 residues. The CDR3 sequence is CASSRGTGGVEQYF. The DNA for the CDR3 is TGTGCCAGCAGTAGAGGGACAGGGGGTGTGGAGCAGTACTTC.

The gene calls are TRBV18 and TRBJ2-7, with 9 bases lining up with TRBD1. Germline trimming cut 5 bases from V and 1 base from J; bases unmatched to any gene: 3. CDR3 length equals 14 residues. Per the germline V gene, CDR1 is KGHSH and CDR2 is LQKENI. The CDR3 reads CASSGDRGSYEQYF. The CDR3 region has the DNA TGTGCCAGCTCAGGAGACAGGGGGTCCTACGAGCAGTACTTC.

The chain is built from TRBV7-9 and TRBJ1-6; 9 bases match TRBD1. Losses at the gene ends were 4 bases for V and 7 bases for J; bases not matched to a gene: 5. CDR1 is SEHNR, CDR2 FQNEAQ, per germline (reference sequence). This CDR3 comprises 15 residues. Written as DNA, the CDR3 is TGTGCCAGCAGCTACTCCGGGACAGGGAATTCACCCCTCCACTTT. Residues: CASSYSGTGNSPLHF. Using reference TRBV7-9 and TRBJ1-6 for the parts outside the CDR3, the full variable domain is DTGVSQNPRHKITKRGQNVTFRCDPISEHNRLYWYRQTLGQGPEFLTYFQNEAQLEKSRLLSDRFSAERPKGSFSTLEIQRTEQGDSAMYLCASSYSGTGNSPLHFGNGTRLTVT.

V is TRBV4-1 and J is TRBJ2-7; a weak D match, TRBD1 (7 bases). V gave up 1 base and J gave up 3 bases, with 16 bases separating them. The CDR3 runs to 16 residues. In germline, CDR1 is MGHRA, CDR2 YSYEKL. The CDR3 bases are TGCGCCAGCAGCCAAGCGGAGGGACAGACTTACTACGAGCAGTACTTC. Its translation: CASSQAEGQTYYEQYF.

The chain carries TRBV7-8 and TRBJ2-2; 9 bases agree with TRBD1. CDR1 is SGHVS, CDR2 FQNEAQ, per germline. The V and J ends lost 4 bases and 4 bases, in that order; junction bases with no gene match: 7. The CDR3 contains 16 residues. The CDR3 bases are TGTGCCAGCAGCTCCACAGGGGGCGCTGGCACCGGGGAGCTGTTTTTT. Amino acids: CASSSTGGAGTGELFF. Full variable domain (rest looked up from reference TRBV7-8 and TRBJ2-2): GAGVSQSPRYKVAKRGQDVALRCDPISGHVSLFWYQQALGQGPEFLTYFQNEAQLDKSGLPSDRFFAERPEGSVSTLKIQRTQQEDSAVYLCASSSTGGAGTGELFFGEGSRLTVL.

This clone was found a few times. This chain uses TRBV9 with TRBJ2-1; tentative D call: TRBD1 (6 bases). The CDR3 is 13 residues long. Deletions cut 3 bases from V and 10 bases from J, with 14 bases between. CDR1 is SGDLS, CDR2 YYNGEE, per germline. CDR3 in DNA: TGTGCCAGCAGCGACCGACAGGCTATGGAGCAGTTCTTC. Amino acid sequence: CASSDRQAMEQFF.